This TCR beta chain appears in the sequencing data of a study of cytomegalovirus exposure and HLA in healthy donors. Study context: Among around 400 genotyped donors, about 85% fell in the Caucasian-associated ancestry cluster. Findings and limits, study-wide: Later analysis demonstrated an association between a missense DCLRE1C variant and TCR beta V- and J-gene trimming. Presence/absence analyses assumed roughly uniform sequencing depth across donors, which may not hold.

The CDR3 contains 11 residues. V lost 5 bases and J 4 bases, leaving 8 bases between the germline ends. The V gene's germline CDR1 is DFQATT and CDR2 SNEGSKA (reference sequence). The PCR contained 60 Vbeta and 13 Jbeta primers. How the authors handled the data: In a later analysis, tens of millions of unique TCR beta chains included roughly 11 million shared by two or more donors. The protocol was immunoSEQ multiplex PCR, while the TCRdb copy is restricted to in-frame clones and leaves out a portion. The V and J calls and the clone size are those of that table, but D and trimming were determined from the DNA. The sample records some 130,000 clones, roughly 82% being singletons. Concerning this clone itself: Its antigen is unknown.

The receptor's source is a male donor in good health and CMV-seropositive. V gene TRBV20-1 combines with J gene TRBJ1-2; D is undetermined. Sequenced material: PBMCs. The CDR3 DNA sequence: TGCAGTGCTTATATATCCTATGGCTACACCTTC. As protein: CSAYISYGYTF.